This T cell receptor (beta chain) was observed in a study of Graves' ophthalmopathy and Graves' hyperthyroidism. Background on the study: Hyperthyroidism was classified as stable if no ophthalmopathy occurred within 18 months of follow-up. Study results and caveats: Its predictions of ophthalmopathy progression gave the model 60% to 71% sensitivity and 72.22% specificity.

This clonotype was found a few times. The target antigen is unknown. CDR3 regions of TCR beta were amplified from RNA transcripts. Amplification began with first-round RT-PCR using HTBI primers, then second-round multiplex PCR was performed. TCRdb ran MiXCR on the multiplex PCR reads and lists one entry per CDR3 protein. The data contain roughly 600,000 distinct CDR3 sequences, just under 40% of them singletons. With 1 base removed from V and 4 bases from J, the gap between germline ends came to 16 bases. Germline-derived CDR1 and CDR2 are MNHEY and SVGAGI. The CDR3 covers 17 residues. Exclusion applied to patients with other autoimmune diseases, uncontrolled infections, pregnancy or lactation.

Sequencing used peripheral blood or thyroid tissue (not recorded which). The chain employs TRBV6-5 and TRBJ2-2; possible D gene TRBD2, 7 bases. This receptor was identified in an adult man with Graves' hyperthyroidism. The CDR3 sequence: CASSYLASGGGTGELFF. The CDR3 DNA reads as TGTGCCAGCAGTTACTTGGCTAGCGGAGGGGGCACCGGGGAGCTGTTTTTT.